This entry lists 30 T cell receptor beta chains sequenced from one sample in a study of T cell repertoires in cytomegalovirus infection. MiXCR was run by TCRdb on the reads, yielding one entry per CDR3 protein. The data show around 130,000 distinct CDR3 sequences, 7% to 10% seen once. Sequenced material: PBMCs. These receptors originate from a human donor in good health (CMV status not recorded). Some clones in this sample may be carry-over from other donors' samples.

This clonotype was picked up a small number of times. J is TRBJ2-1 and V is TRBV2, with D tentatively TRBD2 (6 bases). The germline V and J ends were trimmed by 0 bases and 8 bases, with 11 bases remaining between them. Germline V gene lookup returns CDR1 SNHLY and CDR2 FYNNEI. This CDR3 region has 14 residues. CDR3 coding DNA: TGTGCCAGCAGTGAAGCGCGGGGAGGCCATGAGCAGTTCTTC. Its translation: CASSEARGGHEQFF.

This clonotype was seen many times. The chain links TRBV7-2 to TRBJ1-2; no clear D. The germline CDR1 and CDR2 sequences are SGHTA and FQGNSA. V lost 5 bases, J lost 7 bases, and 11 bases lay in between. CDR3 length: 12 amino acids. CDR3: CASSPLLAGYTF. CDR3 DNA sequence: TGTGCCAGCAGCCCCCTTTTGGCTGGCTACACCTTC.

This clonotype was detected ten times or more. The gene calls are TRBV28 and TRBJ2-2; 10 bases agree with TRBD1. Trimming took 3 bases from V and 7 from J; bases not matched to a gene: 2. The CDR3 spans 14 residues. Looked up from germline, CDR1 is MDHEN and CDR2 is SYDVKM. CDR3 sequence: CASSFGTGVGELFF. DNA for the CDR3: TGTGCCAGCAGTTTCGGGACAGGGGTCGGGGAGCTGTTTTTT.

This clonotype was seen repeatedly, ten times or more. V and J are TRBV12-5 and TRBJ1-2; 10 bases align to TRBD1. The CDR3 consists of 14 residues. Germline CDR1 reads LGHNT; CDR2 reads FRNRAP. Germline trimming cut 1 base from V and 7 bases from J; bases unmatched to any gene: 3. The CDR3 DNA sequence: TGTGCTAGTGGTTTGGGACAGGGGGCAATTGGCTACACCTTC. It encodes CASGLGQGAIGYTF.

This clonotype was recorded many times. The chain's CDR3 is CASSRPGDQPQHF. The CDR3 DNA reads as TGTGCCAGCAGCCGGCCGGGGGATCAGCCCCAGCATTTT. The J gene is TRBJ1-5, the V gene TRBV5-4, with D tentatively TRBD1 (5 bases). This CDR3 has 13 amino acids. Trimming took 4 bases from V and 5 from J, leaving 10 bases between them. CDR1 SGHNT and CDR2 YYREEE come from the germline V gene (reference sequence).

This clonotype was counted at least ten times. This chain links TRBV29-1 with TRBJ2-3; 9 bases agree with TRBD2. CDR1 and CDR2 from the germline V gene are SQVTM and ANQGSEA. The V gene end was trimmed by 0 bases and the J gene end by 2 bases; junction bases not matched to a gene: 15. The CDR3 consists of 19 residues. CDR3 nucleotides: TGCAGCGTTGAAGATATCACAAGCGGGGGGACACGAGACACAGATACGCAGTATTTT. Protein: CSVEDITSGGTRDTDTQYF.

This clonotype was observed many times. V gene TRBV11-3 combines with J gene TRBJ2-5; either TRBD1 or TRBD2 may supply D (6 bases each). CDR3 size: 15 residues. V lost 4 bases, J lost 1 base, and 13 bases lay in between. Per germline, CDR1 SGHNT and CDR2 YENEEA. This chain's CDR3 is CASSSGDTLQETQYF. CDR3 sequence (DNA): TGTGCCAGCAGCTCGGGGGACACGCTCCAAGAGACCCAGTACTTC.

V usage is TRBV20-1 and J usage is TRBJ1-1, with 9 nucleotides matching TRBD1. Trimming cost V 1 base and J 5 bases; bases outside gene matches: 5. The CDR3 extends over 14 amino acids. Germline V gene sequence: CDR1 DFQATT, CDR2 SNEGSKA (reference sequence). In DNA form, the CDR3 reads TGCAGTGCTAGAGGGGGACAGGGAGGGACTGAAGCTTTCTTT. It yields the protein CSARGGQGGTEAFF.

The CDR3 is CAWSLTGRNEQFF. CDR3 bases: TGTGCCTGGAGTTTAACAGGGCGCAATGAGCAGTTCTTC. The chain combines TRBV30 with TRBJ2-1; D may be TRBD1 (6 bases). The CDR3 is made up of 13 amino acids. Per the germline V gene, CDR1 is GTSNPN and CDR2 is SVGIG (reference sequence). V was clipped by 2 bases and J by 6 bases, with 11 bases between them.

The chain is built from TRBV20-1 and TRBJ1-1; 7 bases are a match to TRBD1. The CDR3 is 15 amino acids. Germline assignment: CDR1 DFQATT and CDR2 SNEGSKA (reference sequence). After removal of 3 bases from V and 3 bases from J, the junction contained 10 bases not matched to a gene. CDR3 DNA: TGCAGTGCTAGGGTAGGAGGGGGCAGTGACACTGAAGCTTTCTTT. Translation: CSARVGGGSDTEAFF.

Many counts were recorded for this clonotype. CDR3 protein: CASSPGQGAGSPLHF. The CDR3 bases are TGTGCCAGCAGTCCTGGACAGGGGGCAGGATCACCCCTCCACTTT. The V call is TRBV12-3 or TRBV12-4, the J call TRBJ1-6, with TRBD1 identical over 11 bases. Trimming took 5 bases from V and 10 from J; bases not matched to a gene: 7. The CDR3 consists of 15 residues.

The table lists this clonotype with many counts. V is TRBV7-2 and J is TRBJ1-2; D is undetermined. This CDR3 region has 12 residues. Trimming stripped 5 bases from V and 1 base from J, with 5 bases between. The germline V gene encodes CDR1 SGHTA and CDR2 FQGNSA. CDR3 DNA sequence: TGTGCCAGCAGCGGCGATAACTATGGCTACACCTTC. It translates to CASSGDNYGYTF. The full variable domain, rest sourced from reference TRBV7-2 and TRBJ1-2, is GAGVSQSPSNKVTEKGKDVELRCDPISGHTALYWYRQSLGQGLEFLIYFQGNSAPDKSGLPSDRFSAERTGGSVSTLTIQRTQQEDSAVYLCASSGDNYGYTFGSGTRLTVV.

The chain recombines TRBV2 with TRBJ1-4; TRBD1 agrees at 7 bases. The V and J ends lost 0 bases and 0 bases, in that order; junction bases with no gene match: 7. CDR1 is SNHLY and CDR2 is FYNNEI in the germline V gene. The CDR3 length is 18 residues. The CDR3 loop reads CASSEARTGYATNEKLFF. The CDR3 DNA is TGTGCCAGCAGTGAAGCGCGGACAGGCTATGCAACTAATGAAAAACTGTTTTTT. Looking up the rest from reference TRBV2 and TRBJ1-4 gives the full variable domain: EPEVTQTPSHQVTQMGQEVILRCVPISNHLYFYWYRQILGQKVEFLVSFYNNEISEKSEIFDDQFSVERPDGSNFTLKIRSTKLEDSAMYFCASSEARTGYATNEKLFFGSGTQLSVL.

This clonotype was detected only a few times. This chain joins TRBV3-1 and TRBJ2-3; D unresolved. This CDR3 is built from 13 residues. Germline V gives CDR1 LGHDT, CDR2 YNNKEL (reference sequence). The V end lost 1 base, the J end lost 2 bases, and 4 bases lay between the germline ends. CDR3 nucleotides: TGTGCCAGCAGCCAAGTTCACACAGATACGCAGTATTTT. This sequence encodes CASSQVHTDTQYF.

This clonotype was seen many times. V usage is TRBV7-9 and J usage is TRBJ2-3; no firm D call. The germline CDR1 and CDR2 sequences are SEHNR and FQNEAQ (reference sequence). Trimming took off 4 bases at V and 0 bases at J, with 11 bases between the two ends. CDR3 length equals 15 residues. This chain's CDR3 is CASSSTHGSTDTQYF. In nucleotides, the CDR3 is TGTGCCAGCAGCTCGACACATGGGAGCACAGATACGCAGTATTTT.

Many counts were recorded for this clonotype. This chain uses TRBV28 with TRBJ1-5; no firm D call. Trimming took 6 bases from V and 0 from J, leaving 3 bases between them. Germline values: CDR1 MDHEN, CDR2 SYDVKM. This CDR3 spans 12 amino acids. Here the CDR3 reads CASRPSNQPQHF. The CDR3, as DNA: TGTGCCAGCAGACCTAGCAATCAGCCCCAGCATTTT.

This clonotype has at least ten counts. The chain uses TRBV7-6 and TRBJ2-5, with no clear D. V was cut by 4 bases and J by 2 bases, with 14 bases left in between. There are 15 residues in the CDR3. The germline gives CDR1 SGHVS, CDR2 FNYEAQ. DNA of the CDR3: TGTGCCAGCAGCTCGGTAACGGTGCTACAAGAGACCCAGTACTTC. Residues: CASSSVTVLQETQYF.

The chain combines TRBV14 with TRBJ2-2; D call uncertain. The CDR3 totals 13 residues. Germline V gives CDR1 SGHDN, CDR2 FVKESK. The V end lost 3 bases, the J end lost 1 base, and 3 bases lay between the germline ends. CDR3 nucleotide sequence: TGTGCCAGCAGCCACAAGAACACCGGGGAGCTGTTTTTT. Translated, it gives CASSHKNTGELFF.

This clonotype has a count of ten or more. The chain couples TRBV2 to TRBJ2-2; the match to TRBD2 covers 12 bases. Germline-derived CDR1 and CDR2 are SNHLY and FYNNEI. Losses at the gene ends were 4 bases for V and 4 bases for J; bases not matched to a gene: 1. The CDR3 is 15 residues long. In nucleotides, the CDR3 is TGTGCCAGCAGTGCGACTAGCGGGGGCACCGGGGAGCTGTTTTTT. Amino acids: CASSATSGGTGELFF.

This clonotype has at least ten counts. Written as DNA, the CDR3 is TGTGCCAGCAGTTACGCGGCGGGGGTGGGGGCTTTCTTT. Encoded protein: CASSYAAGVGAFF. The rearrangement uses TRBV6-5 and TRBJ1-1; D is possibly TRBD1 (5 bases). The germline CDR1 and CDR2 sequences are MNHEY and SVGAGI. The CDR3 loop spans 13 amino acids. The V gene lost 2 bases and the J gene lost 11 bases, with 15 bases spanning the gap.

This clonotype was counted ten times or more. CDR3 sequence reads: CASSLDRPGLGNTIYF. The CDR3 bases are TGTGCCAGCAGCTTAGATCGTCCGGGGCTTGGAAACACCATATATTTT. The rearrangement joins TRBV7-8 to TRBJ1-3, with D tentatively TRBD1 (5 bases). Per the germline V gene, CDR1 is SGHVS and CDR2 is FQNEAQ. Trimming left V 1 base short and J 3 bases short, with 13 bases between. This CDR3 spans 16 amino acids.

The rearrangement uses TRBV11-2 and TRBJ2-1; TRBD2 is a possible D gene (6 bases). This CDR3 has 15 residues. Germline CDR1 reads SGHAT; CDR2 reads FQNNGV. The ends were cut back, 7 bases at V and 1 base at J, with 14 bases in the middle. CDR3 protein: CASIPFGGSYNEQFF. CDR3 nucleotides: TGTGCCAGCATCCCATTCGGGGGTTCCTACAATGAGCAGTTCTTC.

Comment on this clonotype: A single base separates this from a much larger clone, so it may be a read error. The chain uses TRBV5-8 and TRBJ2-1; no clear D gene. Trimming took 1 base from V and 0 from J, leaving 8 bases between them. Germline V gives CDR1 SGHTS, CDR2 YDEGEE. The CDR3 loop spans 15 amino acids. DNA for the CDR3: TGTGCCAGCAGCTTGAGGCAGACCTCCTACAATGAGCAGTTCTTC. Protein: CASSLRQTSYNEQFF.

In its sample, this clonotype was seen a few times. The chain carries TRBV2 and TRBJ2-1; D is undetermined. Per germline, CDR1 SNHLY and CDR2 FYNNEI. V dropped 0 bases and J dropped 7 bases, with 10 bases sitting between them. The CDR3 has 14 residues. The CDR3 DNA is TGTGCCAGCAGTGAAGCTACGAGAATAAATGAGCAGTTCTTC. Translation gives CASSEATRINEQFF.

There are many counts of this clonotype. CDR3: CSARGEGSSYEQYF. CDR3 coding DNA: TGCAGTGCTAGAGGTGAAGGAAGCTCCTACGAGCAGTACTTC. The rearrangement links TRBV20-1 to TRBJ2-7; D unclear. Trimming took off 1 base at V and 0 bases at J, with 10 bases between the two ends. Germline V gene sequence: CDR1 DFQATT, CDR2 SNEGSKA (reference sequence). The CDR3 sequence is 14 residues long.

This clonotype appeared a few times. V and J are TRBV2 and TRBJ1-1; D is undetermined. With 7 bases removed from V and 0 bases from J, the gap between germline ends came to 9 bases. Germline V gene data show CDR1 as SNHLY and CDR2 as FYNNEI. The CDR3 has 13 residues. Written as DNA, the CDR3 is TGTGCCAGCAATGGACCGATGAACACTGAAGCTTTCTTT. It codes for CASNGPMNTEAFF.

At least ten counts were recorded for this clonotype. J is TRBJ2-3 and V is TRBV7-6; 9 bases match TRBD1. The CDR3 totals 14 residues. Germline assignment: CDR1 SGHVS and CDR2 FNYEAQ. V lost 3 bases, J lost 7 bases, and 5 bases stayed unmatched. Here the CDR3 reads CASSLGQGGNTQYF. The CDR3 coding sequence is TGTGCCAGCAGCTTGGGACAGGGTGGAAATACGCAGTATTTT.

This clonotype was observed at least ten times. The V call is TRBV10-3, the J call TRBJ1-2; D is undetermined. Germline CDR1 ENHRY, CDR2 SYGVKD. Trimming removed 4 bases at V and 1 base at J, with 7 bases between. The CDR3 has 13 amino acids. The CDR3: CAISVGNNYGYTF. The CDR3, as DNA: TGTGCCATCAGTGTCGGAAATAACTATGGCTACACCTTC.

This clonotype has more than one count but fewer than ten. The chain links TRBV6-1 to TRBJ1-1; TRBD1 matches 10 bases. The ends lost 7 bases at V and 5 bases at J; junction bases unmatched: 10. Germline V CDR1 and CDR2: MNHNS, SASEGT. CDR3 length: 15 amino acids. CDR3 sequence reads: CASIFDRGQSTEAFF. In DNA, the CDR3 is TGTGCCAGCATCTTTGACAGGGGGCAATCAACTGAAGCTTTCTTT.

This clonotype was counted only a few times. This chain connects TRBV2 to TRBJ2-3; the D gene is possibly TRBD2 (5 bases). The V end lost 1 base, the J end lost 5 bases, and 10 bases lay between the germline ends. The CDR3 runs to 14 residues. CDR1 and CDR2 (germline): SNHLY, FYNNEI. The CDR3 sequence is CASSEGLARDTQYF. CDR3 DNA sequence: TGTGCCAGCAGTGAAGGTCTAGCAAGAGATACGCAGTATTTT.